The 12 T cell receptor beta chains listed next were all sequenced from one sample in a study of cytomegalovirus exposure and HLA in healthy donors. Primers included in the PCR were 60 Vbeta and 13 Jbeta primers. Here immunoSEQ multiplex PCR was the method, and the copy in TCRdb shows in-frame clones only, minus some. The sample yields some 270,000 clones, about four fifths seen once. The sample consisted of PBMCs. The receptors shown here come from a girl aged 2-10 years in good health and CMV-seronegative.

This clone showed up just a few times. Compared with germline, one end of the junction differs, possibly owing to a read error. V is TRBV7-9 and J is TRBJ2-7, with a possible D match to TRBD2 (5 bases). This CDR3 spans 11 amino acids. The V gene's germline CDR1 is SEHNR and CDR2 FQNEAQ (reference sequence). The CDR3 protein is CSSSLGGEQYF. The CDR3 DNA reads as TGTTCCAGCAGCTTAGGAGGCGAGCAGTACTTC. The full variable domain, with the rest looked up from reference TRBV7-9 and TRBJ2-7, is DTGVSQNPRHKITKRGQNVTFRCDPISEHNRLYWYRQTLGQGPEFLTYFQNEAQLEKSRLLSDRFSAERPKGSFSTLEIQRTEQGDSAMYLCSSSLGGEQYFGPGTRLTVT.

The V and J genes are TRBV19 and TRBJ1-5; perhaps TRBD1 as D (6 bases). The CDR3 covers 17 residues. V lost 5 bases and J lost 2, with 19 bases in between. The germline gives CDR1 LNHDA, CDR2 SQIVND (reference sequence). The DNA of the CDR3 is TGTGCCAGTAGTTCCCCTTACAGGGATGGAGGCAATCAGCCCCAGCATTTT. Amino acid sequence: CASSSPYRDGGNQPQHF. Looking up the rest from reference TRBV19 and TRBJ1-5 gives the full variable domain: DGGITQSPKYLFRKEGQNVTLSCEQNLNHDAMYWYRQDPGQGLRLIYYSQIVNDFQKGDIAEGYSVSREKKESFPLTVTSAQKNPTAFYLCASSSPYRDGGNQPQHFGDGTRLSIL.

This clone showed up just a few times. The chain is built from TRBV9 and TRBJ1-5; TRBD1 agrees at 8 bases. From germline, CDR1 is SGDLS and CDR2 YYNGEE. The CDR3 runs to 15 residues. J was trimmed by 7 bases and V by 0 bases; bases with no gene match: 6. The CDR3 coding sequence is TGTGCCAGCAGCGTAGGGGGACAGGTGGGGCAGCCCCAGCATTTT. It codes for CASSVGGQVGQPQHF.

The J gene is TRBJ2-7, the V gene TRBV27, with D possibly matching TRBD2 (5 bases). Deletions cut 6 bases from V and 0 bases from J, with 15 bases between. This CDR3 comprises 15 residues. Germline lookup yields CDR1 MNHEY and CDR2 SMNVEV (reference sequence). CDR3 sequence reads: CASSPLAQSSYEQYF. In DNA form, the CDR3 reads TGTGCCAGCAGCCCTTTAGCGCAGAGCTCCTACGAGCAGTACTTC.

The chain couples TRBV28 to TRBJ2-7, with TRBD2 matching 13 bases. Germline V gene sequence: CDR1 MDHEN, CDR2 SYDVKM. Trimming at V came to 8 bases and at J to 6 bases, leaving 13 bases not matched to a gene. The CDR3 has 16 amino acids. As DNA, the CDR3 is TGTGCCAGCTCATTAGAACTAGCGGGGGGGCCCCGCGAGCAGTACTTC. It specifies CASSLELAGGPREQYF.

The V and J genes are TRBV5-1 and TRBJ2-7; 7 bases line up with TRBD2. The germline V gene has CDR1 SGHRS and CDR2 YFSETQ. This CDR3 comprises 13 residues. After removal of 4 bases from V and 2 bases from J, the junction contained 3 bases not matched to a gene. This CDR3 reads CASSMGLTYEQYF. CDR3 nucleotides: TGCGCCAGCAGCATGGGACTAACCTACGAGCAGTACTTC.

The rearrangement uses TRBV28 and TRBJ2-7; TRBD2 is a possible D gene (7 bases). CDR1 is MDHEN, CDR2 SYDVKM, per germline. The CDR3 has 14 residues. The germline V and J ends were trimmed by 6 bases and 3 bases, with 15 bases remaining between them. The CDR3 sequence is CASRGGGSVYEQYF. The CDR3 coding sequence is TGTGCCAGCAGGGGGGGCGGGAGCGTCTACGAGCAGTACTTC.

V is TRBV4-1 and J is TRBJ1-6; D is possibly TRBD1 (5 bases). CDR1 is MGHRA, CDR2 YSYEKL, per germline. V was trimmed by 11 bases and J by 6 bases, leaving 14 bases between them. The CDR3 has 13 residues. In nucleotides, the CDR3 is TGCGCCGGCGCCGACAGTTTTAATTCACCCCTCCACTTT. It codes for CAGADSFNSPLHF.

This clone was observed a few times. The J gene is TRBJ1-2, the V gene TRBV28, with 9 bases fitting TRBD1. Germline V CDR1 and CDR2: MDHEN, SYDVKM. CDR3 length: 14 amino acids. The ends lost 4 bases at V and 6 bases at J; junction bases unmatched: 6. The CDR3 DNA follows: TGTGCCAGCAGTTCCGAACAGGGGGCGAATGGCTACACCTTC. Its translation: CASSSEQGANGYTF.

This clone was recorded only once. Other nucleotide sequences from this sample produce the same CDR3. This sequence joins TRBV6-4 and TRBJ2-7; D is possibly TRBD2 (5 bases). The germline V and J ends were trimmed by 6 bases and 0 bases, with 6 bases remaining between them. This CDR3 comprises 12 residues. Per the germline V gene, CDR1 is MRHNA and CDR2 is SNTAGT. This chain's CDR3 is CASRGSSYEQYF. CDR3 in DNA: TGTGCCAGCAGGGGGAGCTCCTACGAGCAGTACTTC.

The chain joins TRBV2 to TRBJ1-4; TRBD1 aligns across 7 bases. V lost 8 bases, J lost 5 bases, and 17 bases stayed unmatched. The CDR3 is 17 residues long. Germline values: CDR1 SNHLY, CDR2 FYNNEI. CDR3 sequence (DNA): TGTGCCAGCGCGAGCTCCTATTTCGGGACAGTGAATGAAAAACTGTTTTTT. This translates into CASASSYFGTVNEKLFF.

J is TRBJ2-1 and V is TRBV5-1, with 10 bases fitting TRBD2. Germline V gives CDR1 SGHRS, CDR2 YFSETQ. The length of the CDR3 is 15 residues. After removal of 1 base from V and 4 bases from J, the junction contained 2 bases not matched to a gene. The chain's CDR3 is CASSLLAGAYNEQFF. In DNA, the CDR3 is TGCGCCAGCAGCTTGCTAGCGGGAGCGTACAATGAGCAGTTCTTC.